Each of the 30 T cell receptor beta chains below was sequenced from the same sample in a study of neurological immune-mediated disorders. Each CDR3 protein gets one entry after TCRdb re-called the 5' RACE reads with MiXCR. Here the sample spans about 120,000 distinct CDR3 sequences, around 3% being singletons. The sample was PBMCs. The origin of the receptors is a woman aged 25 to 45 with multiple sclerosis.

This clonotype has ten or more counts. The gene calls are TRBV20-1 and TRBJ2-1; TRBD2 matches at 8 bases. In germline, CDR1 is DFQATT, CDR2 SNEGSKA (reference sequence). CDR3 size: 19 residues. Trimming at V came to 2 bases and at J to 1 base, leaving 16 bases not matched to a gene. CDR3 coding DNA: TGCAGTGCTAGAACCCCCGGGACTAGTAAGGGGGGGTCCTACAATGAGCAGTTCTTC. This codes for CSARTPGTSKGGSYNEQFF.

The sample holds many counts of this clonotype. The rearrangement links TRBV11-2 to TRBJ2-7; D is undetermined. Germline V gene sequence: CDR1 SGHAT, CDR2 FQNNGV. CDR3 size: 16 residues. V was trimmed by 2 bases and J by 5 bases, leaving 19 bases between them. The DNA of the CDR3 is TGTGCCAGCAGCTTACCTGTAGCTTGGTCGACGAACGAGCAGTACTTC. Translation: CASSLPVAWSTNEQYF.

The chain couples TRBV4-3 to TRBJ1-1; 7 positions match TRBD1. Germline V gene sequence: CDR1 LGHNA, CDR2 YSLEER. The CDR3 is 13 residues long. V lost 3 bases to trimming and J lost 4 bases; unmatched junction nucleotides: 2. The CDR3 protein is CASSQTGITEAFF. The CDR3 coding sequence is TGCGCCAGCAGCCAGACAGGGATCACTGAAGCTTTCTTT.

Ten or more counts support this clonotype. V is TRBV7-6 and J is TRBJ1-4, with D maybe TRBD1 (5 bases). Germline V gene lookup returns CDR1 SGHVS and CDR2 FNYEAQ. The CDR3 totals 13 residues. V lost 7 bases and J lost 8, with 14 bases in between. The CDR3 DNA follows: TGTGCCAGCACCTCGGGGGGTCGGGAAAAACTGTTTTTT. This encodes CASTSGGREKLFF.

This clonotype was recorded many times. Since a much larger clone is just one base distant, this may be a read error. The chain joins TRBV12-3 or TRBV12-4 to TRBJ2-1; D gene ambiguous. V lost 6 bases, J lost 4 bases, and 4 bases lay in between. This CDR3 is 11 amino acids long. The CDR3 reads CASSQYNEQFF. The CDR3 coding sequence is TGTGCCAGCAGCCAATACAATGAGCAGTTCTTC.

This clonotype has a count of ten or more. The V call is TRBV5-1, the J call TRBJ2-1; D remains unclear. From germline, CDR1 is SGHRS and CDR2 YFSETQ. The CDR3 has 14 residues. V lost 2 bases and J 7 bases, leaving 13 bases between the germline ends. The CDR3 bases are TGCGCCAGCAGCTTTATCGGCTATTTAAATGAGCAGTTCTTC. This sequence encodes CASSFIGYLNEQFF. The entire variable domain, with the rest obtained from reference TRBV5-1 and TRBJ2-1, is as follows: KAGVTQTPRYLIKTRGQQVTLSCSPISGHRSVSWYQQTPGQGLQFLFEYFSETQRNKGNFPGRFSGRQFSNSRSEMNVSTLELGDSALYLCASSFIGYLNEQFFGPGTRLTVL.

This clonotype came up many times. The gene calls are TRBV5-1 and TRBJ2-2; the match to TRBD2 covers 9 bases. In germline, CDR1 is SGHRS, CDR2 YFSETQ. The V segment lost 4 bases and the J segment 0 bases; nucleotides outside the gene matches: 13. This CDR3 comprises 19 residues. As DNA, the CDR3 is TGCGCCAGCAGCCCCGAGGCTAGCGGGACGGTAGCGAACACCGGGGAGCTGTTTTTT. The encoded protein is CASSPEASGTVANTGELFF.

This chain joins TRBV4-1 and TRBJ2-1; possibly TRBD1 for D (6 bases). V was cut by 3 bases and J by 10 bases, with 13 bases left in between. The CDR3 consists of 13 residues. Germline lookup yields CDR1 MGHRA and CDR2 YSYEKL. The CDR3 is CASSHNQGTEQFF. The CDR3 coding sequence is TGCGCCAGCAGCCATAACCAAGGGACAGAGCAGTTCTTC.

This clonotype was seen many times. The chain carries TRBV29-1 and TRBJ2-1, with a tentative D call TRBD1 (7 bases). The germline CDR1 and CDR2 sequences are SQVTM and ANQGSEA. Trimming pared 1 base from V and 2 bases from J, leaving 15 bases between. The CDR3 is 16 amino acids. This chain's CDR3 is CSVEGPDREAYNEQFF. The CDR3 DNA follows: TGCAGCGTTGAAGGACCAGACAGGGAGGCCTACAATGAGCAGTTCTTC.

This clonotype was seen more than once but under ten times. This chain uses TRBV5-1 with TRBJ2-7, with a possible D match to TRBD2 (6 bases). Per germline, CDR1 SGHRS and CDR2 YFSETQ. V lost 7 bases and J lost 0, with 11 bases in between. The CDR3 runs 13 residues. The CDR3 reads CASGRRDSYEQYF. In DNA, the CDR3 is TGCGCCAGCGGGAGGCGGGACTCCTACGAGCAGTACTTC.

Worth noting for this clonotype: This may stem from a read error, because a much larger clone lies one nucleotide away. The genes are TRBV4-3 and TRBJ2-1, with 8 positions matching TRBD1. Germline CDR1 reads LGHNA; CDR2 reads YSLEER. The CDR3 spans 15 residues. Here the CDR3 reads CASSQDRTGSNAQFF. In DNA form, the CDR3 reads TGCGCCAGCAGCCAAGATCGGACAGGGAGCAATGCGCAGTTCTTC.

This clonotype was detected many times. The chain combines TRBV10-3 with TRBJ2-6, with 8 nucleotides matching TRBD1. V lost 6 bases, J lost 0 bases, and 7 bases stayed unmatched. Looked up from germline, CDR1 is ENHRY and CDR2 is SYGVKD. This CDR3 spans 17 amino acids. CDR3 sequence: CAIRPTGDYSGANVLTF. As DNA, the CDR3 is TGTGCCATCAGGCCGACAGGGGATTACTCTGGGGCCAACGTCCTGACTTTC.

There are many counts of this clonotype. The V and J genes are TRBV12-3 or TRBV12-4 and TRBJ2-1, with D perhaps TRBD2 (5 bases). Deletions cut 6 bases from V and 6 bases from J, with 12 bases between. This CDR3 has 13 amino acids. The chain's CDR3 is CASRRVLINEQFF. The CDR3, as DNA: TGTGCCAGCAGGAGGGTCTTGATCAATGAGCAGTTCTTC.

This clonotype appeared many times. The chain joins TRBV5-1 to TRBJ1-2; TRBD1 matches 10 bases. The germline V gene encodes CDR1 SGHRS and CDR2 YFSETQ. The J segment lost 4 bases and the V segment lost 3 bases, leaving 6 bases of the junction unmatched. CDR3 length: 15 residues. In DNA, the CDR3 is TGCGCCAGCAGCTCTCGGGGACAGGGGTCCTATGGCTACACCTTC. It is translated as CASSSRGQGSYGYTF.

The CDR3 here is CASSSPSDRNHEQYF. Written as DNA, the CDR3 is TGTGCCAGCAGTTCCCCGAGCGACAGGAACCACGAGCAGTACTTC. V is TRBV6-5 and J is TRBJ2-7; D is possibly TRBD1 (6 bases). This CDR3 has 15 amino acids. Trimming removed 4 bases at V and 5 bases at J, with 18 bases between. The germline CDR1 and CDR2 sequences are MNHEY and SVGAGI.

The table lists this clonotype with many counts. Here the CDR3 reads CASSLARPNTEAFF. CDR3 nucleotides: TGTGCCAGCAGCTTGGCGAGGCCGAACACTGAAGCTTTCTTT. The gene calls are TRBV5-5 and TRBJ1-1; D unresolved. The CDR3 spans 14 residues. Trimming removed 0 bases from V and 1 base from J, with 7 bases in between. Germline V lookup: CDR1 SGHKS, CDR2 YYEKEE (reference sequence).

Many counts were recorded for this clonotype. V usage is TRBV3-1 and J usage is TRBJ2-3; D call uncertain. Germline CDR1 is LGHDT and CDR2 is YNNKEL (reference sequence). There are 15 residues in the CDR3. The V and J ends lost 0 bases and 8 bases respectively, with 15 bases between them. CDR3 DNA: TGTGCCAGCAGCCAAGACGGGTCGAGACTCGCTACGCAGTATTTT. It yields the protein CASSQDGSRLATQYF.

This clonotype was seen ten or more times. The chain is built from TRBV29-1 and TRBJ1-5; no clear D gene. Trimming left V 3 bases short and J 3 bases short, with 15 bases between. Germline lookup yields CDR1 SQVTM and CDR2 ANQGSEA. The CDR3 runs to 15 residues. This CDR3 is CSVEQAPRDNQPQHF. The CDR3, as DNA: TGCAGCGTTGAGCAGGCCCCGCGGGACAATCAGCCCCAGCATTTT. Complete variable domain (other parts from reference TRBV29-1 and TRBJ1-5): SAVISQKPSRDICQRGTSLTIQCQVDSQVTMMFWYRQQPGQSLTLIATANQGSEATYESGFVIDKFPISRPNLTFSTLTVSNMSPEDSSIYLCSVEQAPRDNQPQHFGDGTRLSIL.

This clonotype has at least ten counts. CDR3 in DNA: TGTGCCAGCAGCCAAGGAGGGTCAGTTTACTATGGCTACACCTTC. Translation gives CASSQGGSVYYGYTF. This chain links TRBV3-1 with TRBJ1-2, with D unresolved. Trimming removed 1 base from V and 3 bases from J, with 12 bases in between. This CDR3 has 15 amino acids. CDR1 is LGHDT, CDR2 YNNKEL, per germline (reference sequence).

This clonotype has ten or more counts. CDR3 DNA: TGCGCCAGCAGCTCAACAGGAAACTCTGGAAACACCATATATTTT. This translates into CASSSTGNSGNTIYF. The V gene is TRBV5-1, the J gene TRBJ1-3, with D perhaps matching TRBD1 (5 bases). CDR3 length equals 15 residues. CDR1 and CDR2 from the germline V gene are SGHRS and YFSETQ. V was cut by 3 bases and J by 0 bases, with 10 bases left in between.

The chain links TRBV6-1 to TRBJ2-1; 8 bases match TRBD1. The CDR3 sequence is 18 residues long. With 5 bases clipped from V and 2 bases from J, the junction kept 14 bases outside the gene matches. The germline gives CDR1 MNHNS, CDR2 SASEGT. CDR3 sequence reads: CASSKFPSRGRAYNEQFF. CDR3 in DNA: TGTGCCAGCAGTAAATTCCCTTCCAGGGGGCGCGCCTACAATGAGCAGTTCTTC.

This clonotype was counted at least ten times. This chain links TRBV5-5 with TRBJ2-7; possibly TRBD1 for D (5 bases). Germline V gene lookup returns CDR1 SGHKS and CDR2 YYEKEE (reference sequence). V lost 0 bases and J lost 5, with 9 bases in between. The CDR3 length is 13 residues. CDR3 sequence reads: CASSLEGINEQYF. CDR3 nucleotides: TGTGCCAGCAGCTTGGAGGGGATCAACGAGCAGTACTTC.

This clonotype has a count of ten or more. The chain's CDR3 is CSARARGGEKLFF. The CDR3 bases are TGCAGTGCTAGGGCGAGGGGGGGTGAAAAACTGTTTTTT. This chain uses TRBV20-1 with TRBJ1-4; D is perhaps TRBD1 (6 bases). The CDR3 is 13 residues long. Germline V CDR1 and CDR2: DFQATT, SNEGSKA (reference sequence). With 3 bases removed from V and 7 bases from J, the gap between germline ends came to 12 bases.

Ten or more counts support this clonotype. The V and J genes are TRBV12-3 or TRBV12-4 and TRBJ1-1, with a weak D call TRBD1 (5 bases). The CDR3 has 14 amino acids. The V end was cut by 6 bases, the J end by 3 bases, with 14 bases between. The DNA of the CDR3 is TGTGCCAGCAGGCGCCAAGACAGTGACACTGAAGCTTTCTTT. Protein product: CASRRQDSDTEAFF.

This clonotype was observed at least ten times. J is TRBJ1-5 and V is TRBV20-1, with 7 bases that match TRBD1. V shed 5 bases, J shed 3 bases, and the junction held 7 bases outside the gene matches. Germline V gives CDR1 DFQATT, CDR2 SNEGSKA (reference sequence). The length of the CDR3 is 14 residues. The CDR3 DNA follows: TGCAGTGCTCCTAATGACAGGGACAATCAGCCCCAGCATTTT. It codes for CSAPNDRDNQPQHF.

This clonotype occurred many times. The J gene is TRBJ2-3, the V gene TRBV5-1; D gene unclear. The V end lost 1 base, the J end lost 0 bases, and 15 bases lay between the germline ends. Germline CDR1 SGHRS, CDR2 YFSETQ. The CDR3 covers 17 residues. The CDR3 DNA is TGCGCCAGCAGCTTGCCTGGTCGTCCGACTAGCACAGATACGCAGTATTTT. Protein: CASSLPGRPTSTDTQYF.

This clonotype was observed at least ten times. The chain has TRBV20-1 and TRBJ1-1; D unclear. Trimming pared 5 bases from V and 11 bases from J, leaving 24 bases between. Germline V gene data show CDR1 as DFQATT and CDR2 as SNEGSKA (reference sequence). The CDR3 runs to 14 residues. CDR3 DNA sequence: TGCAGTGCTGGACGGACCTCGGGAAGGAGGGATGCTTTCTTT. This gives the protein CSAGRTSGRRDAFF.

This clonotype occurred many times. J is TRBJ1-2 and V is TRBV10-3, with TRBD1 matching 8 bases. Germline V CDR1 and CDR2: ENHRY, SYGVKD. The CDR3 sequence is 15 residues long. Unmatched junction bases numbered 14, after V lost 7 bases and J lost 7 bases. In nucleotides, the CDR3 is TGTGCCATCACGAACGCCGGACAGGGTAGTGGTGGCTACACCTTC. This codes for CAITNAGQGSGGYTF.

V usage is TRBV4-1 and J usage is TRBJ1-5, with TRBD1 as a possible D gene (5 bases). Germline V gives CDR1 MGHRA, CDR2 YSYEKL. This CDR3 comprises 16 residues. V was clipped by 4 bases and J by 2 bases, with 15 bases between them. Here the CDR3 DNA reads TGCGCCAGCAGCCGAGAGGTAGGGGTCCGCAATCAGCCCCAGCATTTT. This gives the protein CASSREVGVRNQPQHF.

In this sample, this clonotype turned up many times. V gene TRBV5-1 combines with J gene TRBJ2-7, with a weak D call TRBD2 (5 bases). The CDR3 has 13 residues. Germline assignment: CDR1 SGHRS and CDR2 YFSETQ. The ends were cut back, 0 bases at V and 4 bases at J, with 8 bases in the middle. The CDR3 loop reads CASSLGPGYEQYF. In DNA form, the CDR3 reads TGCGCCAGCAGCTTGGGGCCGGGGTACGAGCAGTACTTC.